The 25 T cell receptor beta chains below come from one sample, sequenced in a study of response to subunit inactivated influenza vaccine. Via MiXCR, TCRdb re-called the RT-PCR reads, giving one row per CDR3 protein. The sample holds over 650,000 distinct CDR3 sequences, 18% seen once. The specimen was PBMCs from blood, collected roughly 5 days after vaccination. The receptors here all came from a man aged 50 to 60 who received an inactivated influenza vaccine.

This clonotype has just a few counts. This rearrangement joins TRBV28 to TRBJ2-3; 7 nucleotides match TRBD1. The CDR3 covers 18 residues. J was trimmed by 2 bases and V by 5 bases; bases with no gene match: 16. The germline CDR1 and CDR2 sequences are MDHEN and SYDVKM. CDR3 protein: CASSPTLRQGEDTDTQYF. CDR3 coding DNA: TGTGCCAGCAGTCCCACACTACGACAGGGTGAGGACACAGATACGCAGTATTTT.

This chain links TRBV6-5 with TRBJ1-2; 10 bases fit TRBD1. The CDR3 runs to 14 residues. Germline values: CDR1 MNHEY, CDR2 SVGAGI. After removal of 3 bases from V and 8 bases from J, the junction contained 6 bases not matched to a gene. DNA for the CDR3: TGTGCCAGCAGTTATTTTGGGGGACAGGGGGGCTACACCTTC. Residues: CASSYFGGQGGYTF.

This clonotype has a handful of counts. The chain combines TRBV29-1 with TRBJ2-2, with no clear D. V lost 4 bases to trimming and J lost 5 bases, with 11 bases between them. This CDR3 has 13 residues. The V gene's germline CDR1 is SQVTM and CDR2 ANQGSEA. Written as DNA, the CDR3 is TGCAGCGTTGTGGGGTCTGGAACCGGGGAGCTGTTTTTT. As protein: CSVVGSGTGELFF.

This clonotype was recorded a few times. This chain connects TRBV6-1 to TRBJ1-2; TRBD1 is a possible D gene (6 bases). Per germline, CDR1 MNHNS and CDR2 SASEGT. V shed 6 bases and J shed 8 bases, with 16 bases lying between them. The CDR3 is made up of 13 amino acids. The DNA for the CDR3 is TGTGCCAGCAGGAACTTCTACAGGGTCGGCTACACCTTC. It specifies CASRNFYRVGYTF.

This clonotype was found a few times. The chain combines TRBV6-1 with TRBJ2-6; no definite D call. Trimming removed 4 bases from V and 0 bases from J, with 7 bases in between. The CDR3 consists of 15 residues. Germline CDR1 is MNHNS and CDR2 is SASEGT. In DNA form, the CDR3 reads TGTGCCAGCAGTGTAGTGGTCTCTGGGGCCAACGTCCTGACTTTC. Translating it yields CASSVVVSGANVLTF.

This clonotype was detected only a few times. This chain links TRBV29-1 with TRBJ2-5; TRBD1 aligns across 9 bases. Germline CDR1 reads SQVTM; CDR2 reads ANQGSEA. The CDR3 is 13 residues long. Trimming removed 7 bases from V and 5 bases from J; junction bases left unmatched: 8. The CDR3 protein is CSGDRVPGETQYF. CDR3 bases: TGCAGCGGGGACAGGGTGCCGGGGGAGACCCAGTACTTC.

This clonotype was observed a few times. The rearrangement joins TRBV5-1 to TRBJ2-7; 8 bases are a match to TRBD1. Per germline, CDR1 SGHRS and CDR2 YFSETQ. Germline trimming cut 4 bases from V and 1 base from J; bases unmatched to any gene: 7. The length of the CDR3 is 15 residues. CDR3 nucleotide sequence: TGCGCCAGCAGCCGGGGACAGGCCAGGTCCTACGAGCAGTACTTC. Amino acids: CASSRGQARSYEQYF. Looking up the rest from reference TRBV5-1 and TRBJ2-7 gives the full variable domain: KAGVTQTPRYLIKTRGQQVTLSCSPISGHRSVSWYQQTPGQGLQFLFEYFSETQRNKGNFPGRFSGRQFSNSRSEMNVSTLELGDSALYLCASSRGQARSYEQYFGPGTRLTVT.

This clonotype was observed a handful of times. The V call is TRBV5-1, the J call TRBJ2-2; TRBD2 is a possible D gene (6 bases). Trimming left V 7 bases short and J 6 bases short, with 22 bases between. The germline CDR1 and CDR2 sequences are SGHRS and YFSETQ. This CDR3 is built from 16 residues. The CDR3 protein is CASCSPVPGGAGELFF. The CDR3 DNA reads TGCGCCAGCTGCTCTCCTGTCCCAGGAGGGGCCGGGGAGCTGTTTTTT.

This clonotype was picked up a small number of times. Germline and junction disagree at one end, which may indicate a read error. The J gene is TRBJ2-3, the V gene TRBV7-3; possibly TRBD1 or TRBD2 for D (5 bases each). There are 14 residues in the CDR3. Per the germline V gene, CDR1 is SGHTA and CDR2 is FQGTGA. CDR3 sequence (DNA): TGTGCCAGCAGCCCTGGGACCAGCACAAATACGCAGTATTTT. Translating gives CASSPGTSTNTQYF.

There are many counts of this clonotype. The rearrangement links TRBV20-1 to TRBJ2-1; 9 bases fit TRBD2. The CDR3 length is 17 residues. Germline lookup yields CDR1 DFQATT and CDR2 SNEGSKA (reference sequence). The J segment lost 1 base and the V segment lost 0 bases, leaving 7 bases of the junction unmatched. For the CDR3, the DNA is TGCAGTGCTAGAGATGGTGCTAGCGGGACGTCCTACAATGAGCAGTTCTTC. Translation: CSARDGASGTSYNEQFF.

This clonotype was seen at least ten times. One junction end disagrees with the germline gene, perhaps due to a read error. The J gene is TRBJ2-3, the V gene TRBV7-7; TRBD1 matches 8 bases. The CDR3 extends over 13 amino acids. From germline, CDR1 is SSHAT and CDR2 FNYEAQ (reference sequence). The DNA of the CDR3 is TGTGCTAGCAGCCCAGGGGGCGGAGATACGCAGTATTTT. Translated: CASSPGGGDTQYF. The entire variable domain, with the rest obtained from reference TRBV7-7 and TRBJ2-3, is as follows: GAGVSQSPRYKVTKRGQDVTLRCDPISSHATLYWYQQALGQGPEFLTYFNYEAQPDKSGLPSDRFSAERPEGSISTLTIQRTEQRDSAMYRCASSPGGGDTQYFGPGTRLTVL.

This clonotype has a handful of counts. The rearrangement joins TRBV5-1 to TRBJ1-3; D is unresolved. CDR3 length: 15 residues. Germline loops: CDR1 SGHRS, CDR2 YFSETQ. V gave up 0 bases and J gave up 2 bases, with 9 bases separating them. The CDR3 is CASSLEGAPGNTIYF. Written as DNA, the CDR3 is TGCGCCAGCAGCTTGGAGGGAGCTCCTGGAAACACCATATATTTT.

The chain employs TRBV28 and TRBJ2-1; perhaps TRBD1 as D (6 bases). The V gene's germline CDR1 is MDHEN and CDR2 SYDVKM. Between the trimmed V and J ends, which lost 2 bases and 9 bases, there was a span of 8 bases. CDR3 length equals 12 residues. The CDR3 DNA sequence: TGTGCCAGCAGTTTACAGGGGCCTGAGCAGTTCTTC. It encodes CASSLQGPEQFF. The full variable domain, in which reference TRBV28 and TRBJ2-1 provide the parts outside the CDR3, is DVKVTQSSRYLVKRTGEKVFLECVQDMDHENMFWYRQDPGLGLRLIYFSYDVKMKEKGDIPEGYSVSREKKERFSLILESASTNQTSMYLCASSLQGPEQFFGPGTRLTVL.

In this sample, this clonotype turned up many times. Here the CDR3 DNA reads TGCAGCGTTGGCTTCCGGGGGAGTATCCATGAGCAGTTCTTC. It yields the protein CSVGFRGSIHEQFF. This sequence joins TRBV29-1 and TRBJ2-1; D might be TRBD2 (6 bases). The CDR3 sequence is 14 residues long. Germline V gene lookup returns CDR1 SQVTM and CDR2 ANQGSEA. V lost 4 bases and J lost 8, with 18 bases in between.

The chain employs TRBV29-1 and TRBJ1-1, with 7 nucleotides matching TRBD1. V dropped 4 bases and J dropped 5; count of bases not matched to a gene: 7. This CDR3 has 13 amino acids. Germline CDR1 is SQVTM and CDR2 is ANQGSEA. CDR3 in amino acids: CSVGSRGGTEAFF. CDR3 sequence (DNA): TGCAGCGTTGGCTCCAGGGGGGGAACTGAAGCTTTCTTT.

This clonotype has a handful of counts. The chain joins TRBV4-1 to TRBJ2-5, with 10 bases fitting TRBD2. Trimming removed 2 bases from V and 4 bases from J; junction bases left unmatched: 4. From germline, CDR1 is MGHRA and CDR2 YSYEKL. The CDR3 is 15 amino acids. CDR3 in amino acids: CASSQMGLARETQYF. The CDR3 nucleotides are TGCGCCAGCAGCCAAATGGGACTAGCGAGAGAGACCCAGTACTTC.

In its sample, this clonotype was seen a few times. The rearrangement uses TRBV20-1 and TRBJ2-7, with no clear D. The V and J ends lost 4 bases and 4 bases respectively, with 17 bases between them. The CDR3 contains 14 residues. Germline V gene data show CDR1 as DFQATT and CDR2 as SNEGSKA (reference sequence). In nucleotides, the CDR3 is TGCAGTGCTACCCCCCCGGCACTTAGATACGAGCAGTACTTC. Translation gives CSATPPALRYEQYF.

The rearrangement uses TRBV2 and TRBJ2-3, with D tentatively TRBD1 or TRBD2 (5 bases each). From germline, CDR1 is SNHLY and CDR2 FYNNEI. Trimming shortened V by 6 bases and J by 6 bases, and 10 bases separated the two germline ends. The CDR3 runs to 12 residues. The CDR3 region has the DNA TGTGCCAGCAGGAGGGGTTTGGATACGCAGTATTTT. Amino acid sequence: CASRRGLDTQYF.

This clonotype was found a few times. DNA of the CDR3: TGTGCCAGCCCTAAAGACAGGACCTATGGCTACACCTTC. Translated, it gives CASPKDRTYGYTF. The chain links TRBV2 to TRBJ1-2; D perhaps matches TRBD1 (6 bases). The CDR3 contains 13 residues. Germline-derived CDR1 and CDR2 are SNHLY and FYNNEI. The germline V and J ends were trimmed by 8 bases and 4 bases, with 14 bases remaining between them.

This clonotype has just a few counts. Germline and junction disagree at one end, which may indicate a read error. The genes are TRBV10-2 and TRBJ1-4; D unclear. This CDR3 region has 15 residues. CDR1 is WSHSY, CDR2 SAAADI, per germline. CDR3 DNA: TGCGCCAGCAGGGAGTTCCTGTCCACTAATGAAAAACTGTTTTTT. Its translation: CASREFLSTNEKLFF.

CDR3 nucleotide sequence: TGCGCCAGCAGCCCCGAAGGGAGCTCCTATAATTCACCCCTCCACTTT. Translating it yields CASSPEGSSYNSPLHF. The chain joins TRBV5-1 to TRBJ1-6, with D hard to call. V gave up 4 bases and J gave up 0 bases, with 11 bases separating them. In germline, CDR1 is SGHRS, CDR2 YFSETQ. This CDR3 has 16 amino acids.

This chain joins TRBV12-3 or TRBV12-4 and TRBJ1-1, with TRBD1 identical over 8 bases. The CDR3 sequence is 17 residues long. V shed 7 bases and J 1 base; nucleotides not matched to a gene: 14. The chain's CDR3 is CASILPYFRGRNTEAFF. The CDR3 coding sequence is TGTGCCAGCATCCTTCCCTATTTCAGGGGGCGGAACACTGAAGCTTTCTTT.

This rearrangement joins TRBV12-3 or TRBV12-4 to TRBJ2-3; no definite D call. The CDR3 loop spans 12 amino acids. The V end lost 6 bases, the J end lost 11 bases, and 15 bases lay between the germline ends. The CDR3 is CASSEPRFEQYF. The CDR3 coding sequence is TGTGCCAGCAGCGAACCGCGCTTCGAGCAGTATTTT.

The chain combines TRBV6-2 or TRBV6-3 with TRBJ2-7; 11 bases map to TRBD1. Losses at the gene ends were 4 bases for V and 3 bases for J; bases not matched to a gene: 5. CDR1 and CDR2 (germline): MNHEY, SVGEGT. CDR3 length: 15 amino acids. The chain's CDR3 is CASSSWTGGFYEQYF. As DNA, the CDR3 is TGTGCCAGCAGTTCTTGGACAGGGGGCTTCTACGAGCAGTACTTC.

In this sample, this clonotype turned up a few times. The chain combines TRBV6-1 with TRBJ2-2; tentatively, D is TRBD2 (6 bases). CDR1 and CDR2 from the germline V gene are MNHNS and SASEGT. The CDR3 has 17 amino acids. The V gene lost 6 bases and the J gene lost 4 bases, with 21 bases spanning the gap. The CDR3, as DNA: TGTGCCAGCAGGCCCTCTTTCGGGGGACGCGCCACCGGGGAGCTGTTTTTT. The encoded protein is CASRPSFGGRATGELFF.